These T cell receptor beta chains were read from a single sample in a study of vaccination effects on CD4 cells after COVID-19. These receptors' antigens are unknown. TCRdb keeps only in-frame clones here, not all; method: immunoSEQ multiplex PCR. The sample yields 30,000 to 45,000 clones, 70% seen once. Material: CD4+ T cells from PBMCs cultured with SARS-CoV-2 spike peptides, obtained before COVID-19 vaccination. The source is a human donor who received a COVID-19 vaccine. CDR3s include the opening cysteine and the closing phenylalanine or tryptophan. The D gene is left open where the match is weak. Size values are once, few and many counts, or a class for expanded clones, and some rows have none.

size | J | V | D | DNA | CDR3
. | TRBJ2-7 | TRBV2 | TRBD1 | TGTGCCAGTAACTCCCAACAGGGGCCGGGCGAGCAGTACTTC | CASNSQQGPGEQYF
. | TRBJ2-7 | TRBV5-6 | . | TGTGCCAGCAGCTTGGGTAGCCGGTGGGGAGGCTACGAGCAGTACTTC | CASSLGSRWGGYEQYF
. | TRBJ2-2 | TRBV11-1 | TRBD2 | TGTGCCAGCAGCCTACAGACTAGCCAGAACACCGGGGAGCTGTTTTTT | CASSLQTSQNTGELFF
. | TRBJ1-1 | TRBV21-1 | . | TGTGCCAGCAGCATGGGCCTCGGGGTCGGGCGAGCTTTCTTT | CASSMGLGVGRAFF
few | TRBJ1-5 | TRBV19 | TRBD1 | TGTGCCAGTAGCCTGGGACAGTTGGGGCCCCAGCATTTT | CASSLGQLGPQHF
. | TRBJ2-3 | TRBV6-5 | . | TGTGCCAGCGGGGGGTCGACAGATACGCAGTATTTT | CASGGSTDTQYF
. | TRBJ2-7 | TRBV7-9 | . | TGTGCCAGCAGCTTAAATGGTAGCCCCTACGAGCAGTACTTC | CASSLNGSPYEQYF
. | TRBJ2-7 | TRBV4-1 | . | TGCGCCAGCAGCCAGGTTGCGGGACTCTACTACGAGCAGTACTTC | CASSQVAGLYYEQYF
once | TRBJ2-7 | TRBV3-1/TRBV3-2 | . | TGTGCCAGCAGCCAGACGACACTAGTGCCCTCCTACGAGCAGTACTTC | CASSQTTLVPSYEQYF
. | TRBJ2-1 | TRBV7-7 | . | TGTGCTAGCAGCCCAAGGGGGGGAAGCTCCTACAATGAGCAGTTCTTC | CASSPRGGSSYNEQFF
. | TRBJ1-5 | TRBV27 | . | TGTGCCAGCAGGACACAGAATCAGCCCCAGCATTTT | CASRTQNQPQHF
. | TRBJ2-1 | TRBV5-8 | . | TGTGCCAGCAGCTTGGGCGGGGCCTCCAGTGAGCAGTTCTTC | CASSLGGASSEQFF
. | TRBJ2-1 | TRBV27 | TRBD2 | TGTGCCAGCAGTTTAGGTTTGACTAGCCGTGAGCAGTTCTTC | CASSLGLTSREQFF
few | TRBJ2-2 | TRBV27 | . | TGTGCCACTACGACAGGGAACACCGGGGAGCTGTTTTTT | CATTTGNTGELFF
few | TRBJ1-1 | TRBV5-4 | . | TGTGCCAGCAGCTTGGATGAAGTGGGACGTACGAACACTGAAGCTTTCTTT | CASSLDEVGRTNTEAFF
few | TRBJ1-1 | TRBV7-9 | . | TGTGCCAGCAGCTTCGTCCCGAACACTGAAGCTTTCTTT | CASSFVPNTEAFF
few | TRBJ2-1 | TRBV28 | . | TGTGCCAGCAGTTTGCGGGGGCTGGCGTACGATGAGCAGTTCTTC | CASSLRGLAYDEQFF
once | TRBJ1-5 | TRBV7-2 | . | TGTGCCAGCAGCTTAGGGACCAGGATACCTCTAAATAGCAATCAGCCCCAGCATTTT | CASSLGTRIPLNSNQPQHF
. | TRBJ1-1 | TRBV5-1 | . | TGCGCCAGCAGCCCGGGACACCAAAACACTGAAGCTTTCTTT | CASSPGHQNTEAFF
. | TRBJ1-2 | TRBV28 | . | TGTGCCAGCAATAGCCGTTATGGCTACACCTTC | CASNSRYGYTF
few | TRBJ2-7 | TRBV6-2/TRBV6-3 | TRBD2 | TGTGCCAGCAGTCTACTAGCGGGAGGGTCCTACGAGCAGTACTTC | CASSLLAGGSYEQYF
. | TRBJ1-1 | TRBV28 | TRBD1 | TGTGCCAGCAGTTTCTCGGGACAGATGAACACTGAAGCTTTCTTT | CASSFSGQMNTEAFF
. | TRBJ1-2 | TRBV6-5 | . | TGTGCCAGCAGTTTGGGGGCTAACTATGGCTACACCTTC | CASSLGANYGYTF
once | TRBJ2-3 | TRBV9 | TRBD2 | TGTGCCAGCAGCGACCCCGTAACTAGCGGGGGGGGACATAGCACAGATACGCAGTATTTT | CASSDPVTSGGGHSTDTQYF
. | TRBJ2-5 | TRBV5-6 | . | TGTGCCAGCAGCTTGGTCACAGCTCGGGAGACCCAGTACTTC | CASSLVTARETQYF
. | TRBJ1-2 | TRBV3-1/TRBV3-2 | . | TGTGCCAGCAGCCAGAACTATGGCTACACCTTC | CASSQNYGYTF
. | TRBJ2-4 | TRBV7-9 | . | TGTGCCAGCAGCTTAGCGTACAGTTTAGCCAAAAACATTCAGTACTTC | CASSLAYSLAKNIQYF
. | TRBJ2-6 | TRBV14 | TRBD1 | TGTGCCAGCAGCGGCCGGGACAGGGCTGGGGCCAACGTCCTGACTTTC | CASSGRDRAGANVLTF
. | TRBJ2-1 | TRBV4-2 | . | TGTGCCAGCAGCCAAGATGTCAGCGAGCAGTTCTTC | CASSQDVSEQFF
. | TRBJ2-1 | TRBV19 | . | TGTGCCAGTAGAGAACAGAATGAGCAGTTCTTC | CASREQNEQFF
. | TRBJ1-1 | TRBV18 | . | TGTGCCAGCTCACCACGGGCCCGCCTCAATGAAGCTTTCTTT | CASSPRARLNEAFF
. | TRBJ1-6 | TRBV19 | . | TGTGCCAGTAGATCTCTGAGCTCCTATAATTCACCCCTCCACTTT | CASRSLSSYNSPLHF
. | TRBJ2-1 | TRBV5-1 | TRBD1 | TGCGCCAGCAGCTTTGATCCCTTACAGGGGGAATGGAGCTATCTAACCTACAATGAGCAGTTCTTC | CASSFDPLQGEWSYLTYNEQFF
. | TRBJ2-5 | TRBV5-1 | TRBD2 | TGCGCCAGCAGCTACTGGACTAGCATCCAAGAGACCCAGTACTTC | CASSYWTSIQETQYF
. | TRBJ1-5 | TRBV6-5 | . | TGTGCCAGCACTGGTCTAGGCCAGCCCCAGCATTTT | CASTGLGQPQHF
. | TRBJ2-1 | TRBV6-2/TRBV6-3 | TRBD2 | TGTGCCAGCACCCCGTGGGGGCGGGGGGACCGCCTCTTC | CASTPWGRGDRLF
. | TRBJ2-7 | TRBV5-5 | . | TGTGCCAGCAGCTTAAGACAGGTCTCCTACGAGCAGTACTTC | CASSLRQVSYEQYF
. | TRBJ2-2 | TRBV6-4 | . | TGTGCCAGCAGTACCGCGAACACCGGGGAGCTGTTTTTT | CASSTANTGELFF
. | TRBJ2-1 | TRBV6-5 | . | TGTGCCAGCAGTTACTCGCGTGACAATGAGCAGTTCTTC | CASSYSRDNEQFF
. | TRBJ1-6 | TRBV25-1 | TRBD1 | TGTGCCAGCAGTGAGGGCGACAGGGATGGTTCACCCCTCCACTTT | CASSEGDRDGSPLHF
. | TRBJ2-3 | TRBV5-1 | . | TGCGCCAGCAGCTTGATTGTCACCAGCACAGATACGCAGTATTTT | CASSLIVTSTDTQYF
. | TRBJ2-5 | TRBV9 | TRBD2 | TGTGCCAGCAGCGTAGGCGGGAGGGAGGAGACCCAGTACTTC | CASSVGGREETQYF
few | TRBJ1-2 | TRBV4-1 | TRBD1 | TGCGCCAGCAGCCCCGCCCGGGACAGAACATCGACTAACTATGGCTACACCTTC | CASSPARDRTSTNYGYTF
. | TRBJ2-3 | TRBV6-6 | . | TGTGCCAGCAGGGGCGACCTTGTAGCAGATACGCAGTATTTT | CASRGDLVADTQYF
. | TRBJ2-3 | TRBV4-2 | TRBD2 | TGTGCCAGCAGCCCCCAGACGCGGGGGGGCAATACGCAGTATTTT | CASSPQTRGGNTQYF
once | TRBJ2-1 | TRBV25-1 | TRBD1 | TGTGCCAGCAGTGAACCCCCTACAGGGGCGAGCTCCTACAATGAGCAGTTCTTC | CASSEPPTGASSYNEQFF
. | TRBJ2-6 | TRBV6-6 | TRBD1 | TGTGCCAGCAGTTTATTAGGACAGGCTGGGGCCAACGTCCTGACTTTC | CASSLLGQAGANVLTF
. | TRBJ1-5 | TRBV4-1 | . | TGCGCCAGCAGCTCCTGGGCAGGGGCTCGGAATCAGCCCCAGCATTTT | CASSSWAGARNQPQHF
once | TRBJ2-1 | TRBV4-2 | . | TGTGCCAGCAGCCCGTCGGGCACCGGTCGGGTCTTC | CASSPSGTGRVF
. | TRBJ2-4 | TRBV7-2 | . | TGTGCCAGCAGCCCCCCCCCGGCCAAAAACATTCAGTACTTC | CASSPPPAKNIQYF
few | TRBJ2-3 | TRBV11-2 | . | TGTGCCAGCAGCTTAGAAAGTACAGATACGCAGTATTTT | CASSLESTDTQYF
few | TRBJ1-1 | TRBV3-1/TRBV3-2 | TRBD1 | TGTGCCAGCAGCCAAGTGACAGGGCGGACTGAAGCTTTCTTT | CASSQVTGRTEAFF
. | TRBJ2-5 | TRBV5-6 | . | TGTGCCAGCAGCTCGGGCTCGGCCCAGTACTTC | CASSSGSAQYF
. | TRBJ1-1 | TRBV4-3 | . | TGCGCCAGCAGCCAACGGGAAGGTTTTGAAGCTTTCTTT | CASSQREGFEAFF
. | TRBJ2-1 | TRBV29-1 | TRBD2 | TGCAGCGTTGAAGCCGCAACTAGCGGTACCTACAATGAGCAGTTCTTC | CSVEAATSGTYNEQFF
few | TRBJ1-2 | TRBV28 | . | TGTGCCAGCAACCCGACAGCGTTCTATGGCTACACCTTC | CASNPTAFYGYTF